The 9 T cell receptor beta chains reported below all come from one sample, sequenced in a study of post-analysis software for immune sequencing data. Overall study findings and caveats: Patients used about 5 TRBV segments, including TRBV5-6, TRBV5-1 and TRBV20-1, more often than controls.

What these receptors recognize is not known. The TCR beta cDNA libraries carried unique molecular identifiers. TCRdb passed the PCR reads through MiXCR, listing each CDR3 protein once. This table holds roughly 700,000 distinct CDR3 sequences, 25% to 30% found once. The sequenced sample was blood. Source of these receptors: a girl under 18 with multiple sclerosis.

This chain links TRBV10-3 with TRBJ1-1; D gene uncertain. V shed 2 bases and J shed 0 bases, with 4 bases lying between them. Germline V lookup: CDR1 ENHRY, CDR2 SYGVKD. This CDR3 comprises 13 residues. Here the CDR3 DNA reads TGTGCCATCAGTGAGCAGATGAACACTGAAGCTTTCTTT. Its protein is CAISEQMNTEAFF.

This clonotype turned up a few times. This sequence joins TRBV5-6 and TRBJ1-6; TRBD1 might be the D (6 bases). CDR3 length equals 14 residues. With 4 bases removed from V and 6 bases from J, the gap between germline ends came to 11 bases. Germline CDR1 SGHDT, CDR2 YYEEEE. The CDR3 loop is CASSQDRPNSPLHF. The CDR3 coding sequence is TGTGCCAGCAGCCAAGACAGGCCTAATTCACCCCTCCACTTT. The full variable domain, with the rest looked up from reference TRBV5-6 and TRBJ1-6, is DAGVTQSPTHLIKTRGQQVTLRCSPKSGHDTVSWYQQALGQGPQFIFQYYEEEERQRGNFPDRFSGHQFPNYSSELNVNALLLGDSALYLCASSQDRPNSPLHFGNGTRLTVT.

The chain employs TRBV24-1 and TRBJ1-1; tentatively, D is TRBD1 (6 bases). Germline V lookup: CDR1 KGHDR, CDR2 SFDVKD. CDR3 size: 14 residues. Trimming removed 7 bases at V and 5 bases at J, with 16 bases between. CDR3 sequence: CATRAGASGTEAFF. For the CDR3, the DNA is TGTGCCACCAGAGCAGGGGCGTCAGGGACTGAAGCTTTCTTT.

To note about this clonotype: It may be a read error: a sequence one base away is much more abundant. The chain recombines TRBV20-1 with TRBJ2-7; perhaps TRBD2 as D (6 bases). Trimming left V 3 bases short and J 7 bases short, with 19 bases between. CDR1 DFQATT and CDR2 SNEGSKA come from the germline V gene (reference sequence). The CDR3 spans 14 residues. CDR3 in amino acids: CSARVLAYWDEQYF. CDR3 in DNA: TGCAGTGCTAGGGTTCTAGCGTATTGGGATGAGCAGTACTTC.

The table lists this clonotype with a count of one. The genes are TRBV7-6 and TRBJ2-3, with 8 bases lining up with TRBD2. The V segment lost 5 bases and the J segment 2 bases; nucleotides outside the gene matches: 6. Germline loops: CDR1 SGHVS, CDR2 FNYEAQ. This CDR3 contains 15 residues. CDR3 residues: CASSIGTSDTDTQYF. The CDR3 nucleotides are TGTGCCAGCAGCATCGGGACTAGTGACACAGATACGCAGTATTTT.

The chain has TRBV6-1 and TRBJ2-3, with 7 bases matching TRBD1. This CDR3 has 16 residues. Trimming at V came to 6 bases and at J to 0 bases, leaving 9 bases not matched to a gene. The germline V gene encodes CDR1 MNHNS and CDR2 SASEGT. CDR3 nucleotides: TGTGCCAGCAGAACCGGGACAGTTATTAGCACAGATACGCAGTATTTT. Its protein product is CASRTGTVISTDTQYF.

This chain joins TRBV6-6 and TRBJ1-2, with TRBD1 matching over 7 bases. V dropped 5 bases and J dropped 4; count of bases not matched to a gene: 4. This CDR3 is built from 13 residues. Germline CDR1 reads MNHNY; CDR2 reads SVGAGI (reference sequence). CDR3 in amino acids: CASSNRDSYGYTF. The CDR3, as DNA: TGTGCCAGCAGTAACCGGGACAGCTATGGCTACACCTTC.

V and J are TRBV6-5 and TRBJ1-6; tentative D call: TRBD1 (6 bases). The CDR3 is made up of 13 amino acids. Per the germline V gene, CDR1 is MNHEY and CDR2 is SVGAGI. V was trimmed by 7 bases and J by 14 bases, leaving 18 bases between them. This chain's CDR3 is CASTKGGKGSLHF. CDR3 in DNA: TGTGCCAGCACTAAGGGGGGGAAAGGTTCCCTCCACTTT.

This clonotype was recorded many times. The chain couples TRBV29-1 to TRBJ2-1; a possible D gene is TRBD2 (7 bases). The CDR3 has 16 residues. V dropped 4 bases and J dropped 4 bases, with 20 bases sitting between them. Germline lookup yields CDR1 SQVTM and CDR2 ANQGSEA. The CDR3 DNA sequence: TGCAGCGTTGGACGAGGGGGTCCGGGGGGATACAATGAGCAGTTCTTC. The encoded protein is CSVGRGGPGGYNEQFF.